These 24 T cell receptor beta chains were all obtained from the same sample, sequenced in a study of T-cell reconstitution after alpha-beta-depleted transplantation in children. For TCRbeta, the library was prepared with unique molecular identifiers. TCRdb used MiXCR to reprocess the PCR reads, holding one entry per CDR3 protein. The sample contains 800,000 to 1,000,000 distinct CDR3 sequences, 25% to 30% of which appear only once. Sequencing used PBMCs, mostly from graft donor cells, obtained 360 days after TCRalphabeta/CD19-depleted stem cell transplant. Every receptor here comes from a boy in the first two years of life who had a stem cell transplant for SCID, so the T cells may come from the graft donor.

This clonotype has a handful of counts. The CDR3 DNA follows: TGTGCCAGCAGTGGAGACAGTAGCAATCAGCCCCAGCATTTT. Residues: CASSGDSSNQPQHF. V and J are TRBV12-3 or TRBV12-4 and TRBJ1-5, with D possibly being TRBD1 (5 bases). The ends were cut back, 5 bases at V and 0 bases at J, with 8 bases in the middle. This CDR3 has 14 amino acids.

This clonotype was counted once. The chain joins TRBV28 to TRBJ1-3; 7 positions match TRBD1. After removal of 8 bases from V and 4 bases from J, the junction contained 11 bases not matched to a gene. Germline V gene sequence: CDR1 MDHEN, CDR2 SYDVKM. The CDR3 has 15 residues. In DNA, the CDR3 is TGTGCCAGCCGAAATATACAGGGGTTGGGAAACACCATATATTTT. Translated: CASRNIQGLGNTIYF.

This clonotype has a handful of counts. The chain combines TRBV4-1 with TRBJ2-1; perhaps TRBD1 as D (5 bases). Trimming took 0 bases from V and 7 from J, leaving 10 bases between them. Looked up from germline, CDR1 is MGHRA and CDR2 is YSYEKL. CDR3 length equals 14 residues. CDR3 region: CASSQEGRANEQFF. In DNA, the CDR3 is TGCGCCAGCAGCCAAGAAGGCAGGGCGAATGAGCAGTTCTTC.

This clonotype was observed a few times. This rearrangement joins TRBV12-3 or TRBV12-4 to TRBJ2-3, with a weak D call TRBD1 (6 bases). CDR3 length: 15 amino acids. Trimming removed 7 bases at V and 0 bases at J, with 14 bases between. The chain's CDR3 is CASTPDRPSTDTQYF. As DNA, the CDR3 is TGTGCCAGCACCCCGGACAGACCTAGCACAGATACGCAGTATTTT.

This rearrangement joins TRBV12-3 or TRBV12-4 to TRBJ2-1; 8 nucleotides align to TRBD1. The trim removed 5 bases at V and 4 bases at J, leaving 10 bases unmatched. The CDR3 has 16 amino acids. The CDR3 region is CASSADRGWGYNEQFF. The DNA of the CDR3 is TGTGCCAGCAGTGCCGACAGGGGCTGGGGTTACAATGAGCAGTTCTTC.

At least ten counts were recorded for this clonotype. The CDR3 sequence is CASSLTYGTSGGNEQFF. The CDR3 DNA follows: TGTGCCAGCAGCTTAACATATGGGACTAGCGGGGGCAATGAGCAGTTCTTC. The chain employs TRBV11-1 and TRBJ2-1; 14 bases line up with TRBD2. The CDR3 is 17 amino acids. The J segment lost 6 bases and the V segment lost 2 bases, leaving 6 bases of the junction unmatched. Germline loops: CDR1 SGHAT, CDR2 FQDESV (reference sequence).

V and J are TRBV20-1 and TRBJ1-1, with D unresolved. Germline lookup yields CDR1 DFQATT and CDR2 SNEGSKA (reference sequence). Deletions cut 8 bases from V and 1 base from J, with 11 bases between. The CDR3 totals 12 residues. The CDR3 region is CSPSAGNTEAFF. In DNA form, the CDR3 reads TGCAGTCCGAGCGCGGGGAACACTGAAGCTTTCTTT.

V is TRBV6-1 and J is TRBJ1-1; TRBD1 aligns across 7 bases. The CDR3 has 15 residues. The germline CDR1 and CDR2 sequences are MNHNS and SASEGT. The trim removed 4 bases at V and 1 base at J, leaving 6 bases unmatched. The CDR3 sequence is CASSAPGQPNTEAFF. CDR3 DNA sequence: TGTGCCAGCAGTGCGCCGGGACAGCCGAACACTGAAGCTTTCTTT.

The J gene is TRBJ1-1, the V gene TRBV4-3, with D hard to call. Trimming left V 0 bases short and J 6 bases short, with 11 bases between. The CDR3 extends over 14 amino acids. Germline V gene lookup returns CDR1 LGHNA and CDR2 YSLEER. The CDR3: CASSQEMGGSEAFF. CDR3 in DNA: TGCGCCAGCAGCCAAGAAATGGGAGGATCTGAAGCTTTCTTT.

This clonotype came up a few times. This rearrangement joins TRBV29-1 to TRBJ1-1; possibly TRBD1 for D (5 bases). The CDR3 is made up of 15 amino acids. The germline gives CDR1 SQVTM, CDR2 ANQGSEA. V was shortened by 2 bases and J by 4 bases, with 17 bases between the two germline ends. Written as DNA, the CDR3 is TGCAGCGTTGAACGTGGGGGACCCGTGGCCACTGAAGCTTTCTTT. Translation: CSVERGGPVATEAFF.

The chain combines TRBV12-3 or TRBV12-4 with TRBJ1-6; possibly TRBD1 for D (5 bases). The CDR3 is made up of 15 amino acids. V was pared by 3 bases and J by 6 bases, with 12 bases between. The CDR3 region is CASSLTRQPNSPLHF. CDR3 nucleotides: TGTGCCAGCAGTTTGACACGACAGCCTAATTCACCCCTCCACTTT.

The gene calls are TRBV29-1 and TRBJ1-4, with 8 bases lining up with TRBD1. In germline, CDR1 is SQVTM, CDR2 ANQGSEA. V lost 7 bases to trimming and J lost 4 bases; unmatched junction nucleotides: 11. The CDR3 runs to 15 residues. CDR3 DNA sequence: TGCAGCGCAGGGGCAGGGGGCTGGGGTAATGAAAAACTGTTTTTT. Protein sequence: CSAGAGGWGNEKLFF. Filled out from reference TRBV29-1 and TRBJ1-4, the complete variable domain reads SAVISQKPSRDICQRGTSLTIQCQVDSQVTMMFWYRQQPGQSLTLIATANQGSEATYESGFVIDKFPISRPNLTFSTLTVSNMSPEDSSIYLCSAGAGGWGNEKLFFGSGTQLSVL.

This clonotype has more than one count but fewer than ten. The genes are TRBV12-3 or TRBV12-4 and TRBJ1-3; D is unclear. Trimming left V 5 bases short and J 4 bases short, with 15 bases between. The CDR3 extends over 15 amino acids. As DNA, the CDR3 is TGTGCCAGCAGTCTAACAGAGTTGGGAGGAAACACCATATATTTT. Amino acid sequence: CASSLTELGGNTIYF.

The rearrangement uses TRBV6-1 and TRBJ2-7; TRBD1 might be the D (6 bases). In germline, CDR1 is MNHNS, CDR2 SASEGT. V gave up 7 bases and J gave up 7 bases, with 14 bases separating them. This CDR3 is built from 12 residues. In DNA, the CDR3 is TGTGCCAGCACGAGGACAGCCACAGAGCAGTACTTC. Its translation is CASTRTATEQYF.

The chain uses TRBV20-1 and TRBJ1-5; D gene uncertain. V was shortened by 1 base and J by 8 bases, with 21 bases between the two germline ends. The CDR3 is made up of 16 amino acids. The germline V gene encodes CDR1 DFQATT and CDR2 SNEGSKA (reference sequence). In nucleotides, the CDR3 is TGCAGTGCTAGAGCGTTCCCCGGGGTCAAAGTGGAGCCCCAGCATTTT. Its translation is CSARAFPGVKVEPQHF.

This clonotype came up a few times. This chain joins TRBV2 and TRBJ2-1; 7 bases are a match to TRBD1. Per the germline V gene, CDR1 is SNHLY and CDR2 is FYNNEI. J gave up 2 bases and V 2 bases, and 0 bases lay outside the gene matches. This CDR3 comprises 14 residues. The CDR3 sequence: CASSEQGAYNEQFF. Here the CDR3 DNA reads TGTGCCAGCAGTGAACAGGGGGCCTACAATGAGCAGTTCTTC.

This clonotype showed up just a few times. V gene TRBV9 combines with J gene TRBJ2-7; D remains unclear. The ends were cut back, 4 bases at V and 1 base at J, with 9 bases in the middle. There are 13 residues in the CDR3. Per germline, CDR1 SGDLS and CDR2 YYNGEE. The CDR3 nucleotides read TGTGCCAGCAGCACTTCGGCGTCCTACGAGCAGTACTTC. Its protein is CASSTSASYEQYF.

The V gene is TRBV30, the J gene TRBJ2-7, with D hard to call. Germline V CDR1 and CDR2: GTSNPN, SVGIG (reference sequence). The CDR3 spans 11 residues. The V end lost 5 bases, the J end lost 1 base, and 6 bases lay between the germline ends. The CDR3 coding sequence is TGTGCCTGGGGCCTATCCTACGAGCAGTACTTC. Its protein product is CAWGLSYEQYF.

The genes are TRBV4-2 and TRBJ2-1; D is possibly TRBD2 (6 bases). Germline CDR1 and CDR2: LGHNA and YNFKEQ. CDR3 length equals 16 residues. The V end was cut by 5 bases, the J end by 2 bases, with 16 bases between. The CDR3 region is CASSIGTLKTYNEQFF. For the CDR3, the DNA is TGTGCCAGCAGCATTGGGACTTTAAAAACCTACAATGAGCAGTTCTTC.

This clonotype was observed a handful of times. The chain has TRBV4-1 and TRBJ1-5; TRBD1 aligns across 7 bases. This CDR3 has 14 residues. The germline gives CDR1 MGHRA, CDR2 YSYEKL. Germline trimming cut 0 bases from V and 9 bases from J; bases unmatched to any gene: 5. The CDR3 loop reads CASSQEPGGRPQHF. The CDR3 DNA is TGCGCCAGCAGCCAAGAACCAGGGGGTCGGCCCCAGCATTTT.

The rearrangement joins TRBV28 to TRBJ1-1; 8 bases agree with TRBD1. This CDR3 is built from 15 residues. Germline trimming cut 5 bases from V and 4 bases from J; bases unmatched to any gene: 9. Germline V gives CDR1 MDHEN, CDR2 SYDVKM. The CDR3 loop reads CASSPSRTGPTEAFF. As DNA, the CDR3 is TGTGCCAGCAGTCCCTCCAGGACAGGGCCCACTGAAGCTTTCTTT.

This chain connects TRBV7-2 to TRBJ1-1; the D is unclear. V was shortened by 2 bases and J by 4 bases, with 14 bases between the two germline ends. CDR3 size: 15 residues. Germline CDR1 reads SGHTA; CDR2 reads FQGNSA. CDR3 residues: CASSLMRVVGTEAFF. In nucleotides, the CDR3 is TGTGCCAGCAGCTTAATGAGGGTAGTAGGCACTGAAGCTTTCTTT.

This clonotype was seen more than once but under ten times. The chain joins TRBV9 to TRBJ2-1, with D perhaps matching TRBD1 (5 bases). CDR3 size: 14 residues. Germline V gene sequence: CDR1 SGDLS, CDR2 YYNGEE. Trimming removed 0 bases from V and 5 bases from J, with 9 bases in between. CDR3 amino acids: CASSVGRTNNEQFF. The CDR3 region has the DNA TGTGCCAGCAGCGTAGGTAGGACAAACAATGAGCAGTTCTTC.

V gene TRBV12-3 or TRBV12-4 combines with J gene TRBJ1-1; no firm D call. CDR3 length: 14 amino acids. V was trimmed by 7 bases and J by 6 bases, leaving 18 bases between them. The CDR3 DNA sequence: TGTGCCAGCACCCGGCGGGTACTAGGAGCTGAAGCTTTCTTT. Protein product: CASTRRVLGAEAFF.